This TCR beta chain originates from a study of blood T cell repertoires in COVID-19. Study-level information: Collection of acute and convalescent COVID-19 samples took place in the United States, Italy and Spain.

In the original processing: Estimates of nucleated cell counts were drawn from the amplification of reference gene primers. Sequencing was performed with immunoSEQ multiplex PCR; in TCRdb, only in-frame clones are kept and a portion is missing. V, J and clone size are taken as reported in that table, and D and trimming were inferred from the DNA itself. The sample consists of 400,000 to 550,000 clones, around 89% of them appearing once. The CDR3 contains 12 residues. The TCR originated in a woman between 25 and 40 years old with acute or convalescent COVID-19. The material sequenced was peripheral blood. The V and J genes are TRBV21-1 and TRBJ2-3; TRBD2, the D gene given by the table, was not confirmed from the DNA. TRBV21-1 is labeled a pseudogene. The CDR3 DNA is TGTGCCAGCAGAATTATCACAGATACGCAGTATTTT. Protein product: CASRIITDTQYF.